This record covers a single T cell receptor beta chain. The data stem from a study of blood T cell repertoires in COVID-19. On the study more broadly: PBMCs, B-cell-depleted T cells, or T cells were the source of the cDNA or gDNA that made up the material.

In Cohort 3, a recovered donor had either two negative PCRs, clearance, or symptom resolution. TCRdb's table, derived via immunoSEQ multiplex PCR, lists solely in-frame clones and lacks some. In the table there are around 200,000 clones, around 85% of which are singletons. Germline assignment: CDR1 SGHRS and CDR2 YFSETQ. The CDR3 runs 14 residues. Trimming left V 2 bases short and J 3 bases short, with 11 bases between. The sample was PBMCs or T cells enriched from blood (not recorded which). The chain has TRBV5-1 and TRBJ2-5; possible D gene TRBD1, 5 bases. This receptor was identified in a man in his forties or fifties who had recovered from COVID-19. CDR3 sequence: CASSFFRGKETQYF. CDR3 DNA sequence: TGCGCCAGCAGCTTCTTTAGGGGAAAAGAGACCCAGTACTTC.